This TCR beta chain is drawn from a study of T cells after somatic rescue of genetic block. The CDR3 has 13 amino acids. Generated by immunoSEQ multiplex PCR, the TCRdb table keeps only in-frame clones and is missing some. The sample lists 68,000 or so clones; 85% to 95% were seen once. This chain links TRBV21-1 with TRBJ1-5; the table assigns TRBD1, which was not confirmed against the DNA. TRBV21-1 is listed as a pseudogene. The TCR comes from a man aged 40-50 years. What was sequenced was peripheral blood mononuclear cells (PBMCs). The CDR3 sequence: CASSNKGHQPQHF. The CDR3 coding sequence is TGTGCCAGCAGCAACAAGGGGCATCAGCCCCAGCATTTT.